These T cell receptor beta chains were read from a single sample in a study of blood T cell repertoires in COVID-19. TCRdb's copy holds only in-frame clones and misses some; the assay was immunoSEQ multiplex PCR. The data show approximately 470,000 clones, with around 87% seen just once and 0.7% held by the top ten. Sequencing used PBMCs or T cells enriched from blood (not recorded which). The receptors come from a woman younger than 35 who had recovered from COVID-19. Both conserved end residues are part of each CDR3. Each record gives: V gene, J gene, CDR3 protein.

TRBV11-3,TRBJ2-2,CASSLGEAGELFF
TRBV30,TRBJ2-1,CAWSVGSGGAGEQFF
TRBV2,TRBJ1-1,CASRAAGTEAFF
TRBV4-1,TRBJ2-4,CASSLLNLAKNIQYF
TRBV6-5,TRBJ1-1,CATLGGAGTEAFF
TRBV11-2,TRBJ2-7,CASTPGRGGNEQYF
TRBV2,TRBJ1-2,CASSGAGYGYTF
TRBV10-3,TRBJ1-1,CAISDQLAGAGAEAFF
TRBV6-2/TRBV6-3,TRBJ1-6,CASSQGLVSPLHF
TRBV2,TRBJ1-5,CASTPGTNQPQHF
TRBV19,TRBJ1-2,CASSLVVLDYGYTF
TRBV30,TRBJ2-7,CAWSKGLRYHGEQYF
TRBV18,TRBJ1-5,CASSPTEPRGGQPQHF
TRBV12-3/TRBV12-4,TRBJ2-2,CASSNGGVGELFF
TRBV10-3,TRBJ1-2,CAISDGGQYGYTF
TRBV6-6,TRBJ2-2,CASSRAQTSGWGGELFF
TRBV28,TRBJ2-2,CASSLSGSSWNLSDRGLTGELFF
TRBV6-2/TRBV6-3,TRBJ1-5,CASSYRGQLSNQPQHF
TRBV4-1,TRBJ1-2,CASSQEAGTGNNYGYTF
TRBV13,TRBJ2-7,CASSFHLVNEQYF
TRBV13,TRBJ1-1,CASSSPRTTGQRMKAFF
TRBV24-1,TRBJ2-5,CATQVHLETQYF
TRBV9,TRBJ1-1,CASSPGTGGEGAEAFF
TRBV16,TRBJ2-7,CASSTHRPTGIYEQYF
TRBV5-1,TRBJ1-1,CASSLGGRGETEAFF
TRBV6-5,TRBJ1-2,CASSPGTGGGYTF
TRBV7-2,TRBJ1-2,CASSLQTINYGYTF
TRBV2,TRBJ2-5,CASSNIIAGETQYF
TRBV4-2,TRBJ2-1,CASSQTGQRGGYNEQFF
TRBV19,TRBJ1-2,CASSFDRGYPYGYTF
TRBV30,TRBJ1-2,CAWGQGAGYTF
TRBV7-9,TRBJ2-1,CASSSIKVRTGKGEQFF
TRBV5-1,TRBJ1-2,CASSPSTTGTGYTF
TRBV19,TRBJ2-1,CASSIRGMQFF
TRBV2,TRBJ1-5,CASSRTATNQPQHF
TRBV18,TRBJ1-2,CASSRTGTVKNYGYTF